Listed here are 21 T cell receptor beta chains from one sample, sequenced in a study of T cell responses to AZD1222 COVID-19 vaccine. Repertoires were generated with immunoSEQ multiplex PCR, while TCRdb's copy carries only in-frame clones and drops some. The sample consists of under 150,000 clones, roughly 90% of them appearing once. Sequenced here: peripheral blood, sampled on day 0 of AZD1222 vaccination. The receptors were gathered from an adult in good health.

This rearrangement joins TRBV2 to TRBJ2-7, with D tentatively TRBD2 (5 bases). This CDR3 contains 12 residues. Trimming took off 11 bases at V and 9 bases at J, with 20 bases between the two ends. CDR1 is SNHLY, CDR2 FYNNEI, per germline. CDR3 residues: CAQQAGGHGQYF. The CDR3 DNA reads TGTGCCCAGCAGGCGGGTGGGCATGGGCAGTACTTC.

Points on this clone: The sample has other DNA sequences that encode this CDR3 too. The rearrangement uses TRBV12-3 or TRBV12-4 and TRBJ2-7; D is undetermined. The CDR3 has 12 amino acids. Trimming shortened V by 5 bases and J by 0 bases, and 5 bases separated the two germline ends. The CDR3 here is CASSRSSYEQYF. As DNA, the CDR3 is TGTGCCAGCAGTCGAAGCTCCTACGAGCAGTACTTC.

The genes are TRBV30 and TRBJ1-1; D may be TRBD1 (5 bases). Trimming left V 1 base short and J 0 bases short, with 6 bases between. The CDR3 has 13 amino acids. Germline-derived CDR1 and CDR2 are GTSNPN and SVGIG (reference sequence). CDR3 protein: CAWSGGMNTEAFF. CDR3 nucleotide sequence: TGTGCCTGGAGTGGGGGCATGAACACTGAAGCTTTCTTT.

The chain is built from TRBV7-9 and TRBJ1-2, with D perhaps matching TRBD1 (5 bases). Germline CDR1 and CDR2: SEHNR and FQNEAQ (reference sequence). CDR3 length equals 14 residues. Trimming removed 5 bases at V and 8 bases at J, with 18 bases between. The CDR3 DNA reads as TGTGCCAGCAGCCCAAAGGTCGGCAGGGTGGGCTACACCTTC. Protein: CASSPKVGRVGYTF. The variable domain in full, completed from reference TRBV7-9 and TRBJ1-2, reads DTGVSQNPRHKITKRGQNVTFRCDPISEHNRLYWYRQTLGQGPEFLTYFQNEAQLEKSRLLSDRFSAERPKGSFSTLEIQRTEQGDSAMYLCASSPKVGRVGYTFGSGTRLTVV.

V and J are TRBV9 and TRBJ2-3, with TRBD2 identical over 10 bases. Germline-derived CDR1 and CDR2 are SGDLS and YYNGEE. V was clipped by 3 bases and J by 4 bases; unmatched bases: 11. The CDR3 runs to 17 residues. CDR3 loop: CASSGRPGLASADTQYF. CDR3 nucleotides: TGTGCCAGCAGCGGACGTCCGGGACTAGCGTCGGCAGATACGCAGTATTTT.

This clone was recorded a few times. The V call is TRBV7-2, the J call TRBJ1-5; 7 bases agree with TRBD1. The CDR3 length is 14 residues. CDR1 is SGHTA and CDR2 is FQGNSA in the germline V gene. V lost 5 bases and J lost 2; bases outside the gene matches: 3. The CDR3 DNA sequence: TGTGCCAGCAGCCGCACAGGGGGCAATCAGCCCCAGCATTTT. Translated: CASSRTGGNQPQHF.

J is TRBJ2-7 and V is TRBV2; no firm D call. V shed 5 bases and J shed 3 bases, with 5 bases lying between them. CDR1 and CDR2 from the germline V gene are SNHLY and FYNNEI. The CDR3 contains 11 residues. CDR3 loop: CASSHGYEQYF. The DNA for the CDR3 is TGTGCCAGCAGTCACGGCTACGAGCAGTACTTC.

The J gene is TRBJ1-3, the V gene TRBV9; D call uncertain. This CDR3 is built from 16 residues. The germline V gene has CDR1 SGDLS and CDR2 YYNGEE. Trimming left V 0 bases short and J 2 bases short, with 12 bases between. The CDR3 nucleotides are TGTGCCAGCAGCGTAGGCCCGGGGTCGACTGGAAACACCATATATTTT. Translated: CASSVGPGSTGNTIYF.

The V and J genes are TRBV19 and TRBJ1-1; 8 nucleotides align to TRBD1. Germline-derived CDR1 and CDR2 are LNHDA and SQIVND (reference sequence). There are 14 residues in the CDR3. V was pared by 3 bases and J by 1 base, with 1 base of the junction left unmatched. Written as DNA, the CDR3 is TGTGCCAGTAGTATGGGGACAGGGAACACTGAAGCTTTCTTT. Its translation is CASSMGTGNTEAFF.

The chain uses TRBV19 and TRBJ2-1, with D uncertain. The V end lost 6 bases, the J end lost 0 bases, and 12 bases lay between the germline ends. The CDR3 spans 15 residues. CDR1 and CDR2 (germline): LNHDA, SQIVND (reference sequence). The CDR3 sequence is CASRESRYSYNEQFF. The CDR3 DNA follows: TGTGCCAGTAGGGAAAGCAGGTACTCCTACAATGAGCAGTTCTTC.

J is TRBJ2-2 and V is TRBV27; D unresolved. Germline values: CDR1 MNHEY, CDR2 SMNVEV (reference sequence). This CDR3 is 13 amino acids long. V was shortened by 7 bases and J by 0 bases, with 6 bases between the two germline ends. The CDR3 reads CASIGANTGELFF. The CDR3 DNA follows: TGTGCCAGCATTGGAGCGAACACCGGGGAGCTGTTTTTT.

The J gene is TRBJ2-2, the V gene TRBV12-5; no definite D call. V lost 6 bases to trimming and J lost 5 bases, with 16 bases between them. CDR1 LGHNT and CDR2 FRNRAP come from the germline V gene. The CDR3 covers 15 residues. The CDR3, as DNA: TGTGCTAGTGGCATCGAGGCAGGCTGGACCGGGGAGCTGTTTTTT. Translating gives CASGIEAGWTGELFF.

This chain links TRBV6-2 or TRBV6-3 with TRBJ2-5, with TRBD1 matching over 7 bases. CDR3 length equals 16 residues. Germline CDR1 MNHEY, CDR2 SVGEGT. The V segment lost 4 bases and the J segment 1 base; nucleotides outside the gene matches: 9. The CDR3 loop is CASSFGFDRAQETQYF. The CDR3 DNA is TGTGCCAGCAGTTTTGGGTTCGACAGGGCCCAAGAGACCCAGTACTTC.

The chain has TRBV7-9 and TRBJ2-7, with a possible D match to TRBD1 (5 bases). CDR1 is SEHNR, CDR2 FQNEAQ, per germline (reference sequence). V gave up 9 bases and J gave up 5 bases, with 23 bases separating them. The CDR3 contains 15 residues. The CDR3 region has the DNA TGTGCCAGAATCCAGGGTATTCCTTCTGACAACGAGCAGTACTTC. This gives the protein CARIQGIPSDNEQYF.

The CDR3 reads CASSLASGRGVNEQFF. The CDR3 region has the DNA TGTGCCAGCAGCTTGGCTAGCGGGAGGGGTGTAAATGAGCAGTTCTTC. The V call is TRBV7-2, the J call TRBJ2-1, with 12 positions matching TRBD2. This CDR3 spans 16 amino acids. The trim removed 3 bases at V and 7 bases at J, leaving 7 bases unmatched. Germline assignment: CDR1 SGHTA and CDR2 FQGNSA. The full variable domain, completed using reference TRBV7-2 and TRBJ2-1, is GAGVSQSPSNKVTEKGKDVELRCDPISGHTALYWYRQSLGQGLEFLIYFQGNSAPDKSGLPSDRFSAERTGGSVSTLTIQRTQQEDSAVYLCASSLASGRGVNEQFFGPGTRLTVL.

CDR3 region: CASSSGLAGLEQYF. The CDR3 DNA follows: TGCGCCAGCAGCTCCGGACTAGCGGGGCTCGAGCAGTACTTC. The chain has TRBV5-1 and TRBJ2-7, with 12 bases fitting TRBD2. The CDR3 is made up of 14 amino acids. V shed 3 bases, J shed 6 bases, and the junction held 4 bases outside the gene matches. CDR1 and CDR2 (germline): SGHRS, YFSETQ.

The chain carries TRBV19 and TRBJ1-1; D gene unclear. V lost 0 bases and J 1 base, leaving 12 bases between the germline ends. From germline, CDR1 is LNHDA and CDR2 SQIVND (reference sequence). This CDR3 has 16 residues. The CDR3 sequence is CASSIDRTTPNTEAFF. The DNA of the CDR3 is TGTGCCAGTAGTATAGATAGAACAACTCCGAACACTGAAGCTTTCTTT.

This clone came up a few times. The CDR3 loop is CASRAGQGAFNEKLFF. CDR3 DNA: TGCGCCAGCAGGGCGGGACAGGGGGCCTTTAATGAAAAACTGTTTTTT. The chain is built from TRBV5-1 and TRBJ1-4, with 12 positions matching TRBD1. This CDR3 spans 16 amino acids. Germline V CDR1 and CDR2: SGHRS, YFSETQ. The J segment lost 4 bases and the V segment lost 5 bases, leaving 6 bases of the junction unmatched.

This chain connects TRBV28 to TRBJ1-5; TRBD1 might be the D (6 bases). Trimming removed 5 bases from V and 3 bases from J, with 14 bases in between. CDR1 is MDHEN and CDR2 is SYDVKM in the germline V gene. The CDR3 is made up of 15 amino acids. CDR3 region: CASSASTGVNQPQHF. CDR3 DNA sequence: TGTGCCAGCAGTGCCTCGACAGGAGTCAATCAGCCCCAGCATTTT.

This chain connects TRBV7-3 to TRBJ2-1, with 7 nucleotides matching TRBD1. Germline trimming cut 5 bases from V and 13 bases from J; bases unmatched to any gene: 14. The CDR3 has 14 amino acids. Germline lookup yields CDR1 SGHTA and CDR2 FQGTGA. The CDR3 region has the DNA TGTGCCAGCAGCCCCGCCCTCGGACAGGCTGCTCAGTTCTTC. This gives the protein CASSPALGQAAQFF.

In its sample, this clone was seen once. The same CDR3 arises from other DNA sequences in this sample as well. The chain uses TRBV7-9 and TRBJ1-3; TRBD1 matches 10 bases. CDR3 length: 15 amino acids. J lost 7 bases, V lost 5 bases, and 8 bases had no gene match. Germline values: CDR1 SEHNR, CDR2 FQNEAQ (reference sequence). This chain's CDR3 is CASSLSRTGGNTIYF. Here the CDR3 DNA reads TGTGCCAGCAGCCTGTCTCGGACAGGGGGGAACACCATATATTTT.